Below, 16 T cell receptor beta chains from the same sample are listed, as sequenced in a study of blood T cell repertoires in COVID-19. The assay was immunoSEQ multiplex PCR, and TCRdb's table has in-frame clones only and misses some. The table lists around 310,000 clones, roughly 91% of them singletons, with roughly a tenth in the top ten. The sequenced sample was PBMCs or T cells enriched from blood (not recorded which). Receptors originate from a woman in her 30s who had recovered from COVID-19.

The rearrangement links TRBV19 to TRBJ1-1; a weak D match, TRBD1 (6 bases). CDR3 length: 15 amino acids. Germline V lookup: CDR1 LNHDA, CDR2 SQIVND (reference sequence). V was clipped by 4 bases and J by 5 bases, with 17 bases between them. The DNA of the CDR3 is TGTGCCAGTAGTAAGACAACAGGGTTGGGGACTGAAGCTTTCTTT. Encoded protein: CASSKTTGLGTEAFF.

The V and J genes are TRBV24-1 and TRBJ2-1; 12 bases match TRBD2. CDR1 KGHDR and CDR2 SFDVKD come from the germline V gene. The ends lost 3 bases at V and 8 bases at J; junction bases unmatched: 7. The CDR3 runs 16 residues. In nucleotides, the CDR3 is TGTGCCACCAGTGATCCTGGGACTAGCGGGCGATATGAGCAGTTCTTC. It codes for CATSDPGTSGRYEQFF.

This rearrangement joins TRBV23-1 to TRBJ2-7; D is possibly TRBD1 (6 bases). TRBV23-1 is sorted into the ORF group, with uncertain function. Trimming removed 7 bases from V and 3 bases from J, with 13 bases in between. CDR3 length: 13 residues. The CDR3: CASNRTDLYEQYF. CDR3 nucleotide sequence: TGCGCCAGCAACCGGACAGATCTCTACGAGCAGTACTTC.

This chain uses TRBV19 with TRBJ1-5, with 9 bases lining up with TRBD1. Germline V lookup: CDR1 LNHDA, CDR2 SQIVND (reference sequence). This CDR3 comprises 18 residues. Trimming took 5 bases from V and 0 from J; bases not matched to a gene: 11. The CDR3 DNA reads as TGTGCCAGTAGTGGACGGGACAGGGCCCTTTATAGCAATCAGCCCCAGCATTTT. Its protein product is CASSGRDRALYSNQPQHF.

The chain recombines TRBV4-1 with TRBJ2-7; TRBD1 agrees at 10 bases. CDR1 MGHRA and CDR2 YSYEKL come from the germline V gene. The CDR3 has 15 amino acids. V gave up 1 base and J gave up 4 bases; unmatched junction bases: 4. For the CDR3, the DNA is TGCGCCAGCAGCCAAGGGACAGGGGGGCAGTACGAGCAGTACTTC. Its protein is CASSQGTGGQYEQYF.

The rearrangement uses TRBV7-9 and TRBJ2-7, with no clear D. CDR1 is SEHNR and CDR2 is FQNEAQ in the germline V gene (reference sequence). Trimming cost V 2 bases and J 7 bases, with 15 bases left between them. The CDR3 has 14 residues. The CDR3 loop is CASSLRIAGSEQYF. Written as DNA, the CDR3 is TGTGCCAGCAGCTTAAGGATAGCCGGCTCTGAGCAGTACTTC.

This chain connects TRBV5-1 to TRBJ1-1; D perhaps matches TRBD1 (5 bases). With 2 bases removed from V and 0 bases from J, the gap between germline ends came to 14 bases. Germline V gene data show CDR1 as SGHRS and CDR2 as YFSETQ. The CDR3 runs to 16 residues. The CDR3 region is CASSLQASLLNTEAFF. The CDR3 DNA reads as TGCGCCAGCAGCTTACAGGCTTCTTTATTGAACACTGAAGCTTTCTTT.

A single count supports this clone. This chain uses TRBV11-2 with TRBJ2-7, with 8 bases lining up with TRBD2. The germline V gene has CDR1 SGHAT and CDR2 FQNNGV. The junction had 10 bases not matched to a gene; V was cut back by 5 bases and J by 4 bases. The CDR3 extends over 15 amino acids. The CDR3 DNA sequence: TGTGCCAGCAGCGACCTTCAGCGGGAGTATTACGAGCAGTACTTC. Residues: CASSDLQREYYEQYF.

V is TRBV6-2 or TRBV6-3 and J is TRBJ2-1, with D uncertain. The germline V gene has CDR1 MNHEY and CDR2 SVGEGT. There are 18 residues in the CDR3. V lost 2 bases and J lost 8, with 25 bases in between. Here the CDR3 DNA reads TGTGCCAGCAGTTACGACGTCTCGGAGTTATTCGACTTTGATGAGCAGTTCTTC. Encoded protein: CASSYDVSELFDFDEQFF.

This clone showed up just once. V and J are TRBV10-3 and TRBJ1-1; 7 nucleotides match TRBD1. Germline assignment: CDR1 ENHRY and CDR2 SYGVKD. This CDR3 region has 15 residues. Unmatched junction bases numbered 8, after V lost 3 bases and J lost 4 bases. The CDR3 here is CAISDTTGKVTEAFF. Written as DNA, the CDR3 is TGTGCCATCAGTGATACGACAGGGAAAGTCACTGAAGCTTTCTTT.

The chain combines TRBV10-3 with TRBJ2-7, with D possibly matching TRBD1 (6 bases). The V end lost 4 bases, the J end lost 2 bases, and 12 bases lay between the germline ends. Per the germline V gene, CDR1 is ENHRY and CDR2 is SYGVKD. CDR3 length: 14 amino acids. The CDR3, as DNA: TGTGCCATCAGTGCTCAGGGGCCGACCTACGAGCAGTACTTC. It translates to CAISAQGPTYEQYF.

The chain uses TRBV5-1 and TRBJ2-2, with 12 bases identical to TRBD2. V lost 0 bases to trimming and J lost 6 bases; unmatched junction nucleotides: 6. The CDR3 is 17 residues long. Germline assignment: CDR1 SGHRS and CDR2 YFSETQ. As DNA, the CDR3 is TGCGCCAGCAGCTTGGGGGGGACTAGCGGGTTCGCCGGGGAGCTGTTTTTT. It encodes CASSLGGTSGFAGELFF.

The genes are TRBV18 and TRBJ2-1; D not resolved. This CDR3 spans 15 amino acids. Germline-derived CDR1 and CDR2 are KGHSH and LQKENI. V lost 11 bases to trimming and J lost 0 bases, with 17 bases between them. CDR3 residues: CASWNGSSSYNEQFF. DNA of the CDR3: TGTGCCTCTTGGAACGGGTCGAGCTCCTACAATGAGCAGTTCTTC.

The rearrangement uses TRBV4-1 and TRBJ1-2, with 9 bases aligning to TRBD1. The CDR3 has 15 amino acids. CDR1 is MGHRA and CDR2 is YSYEKL in the germline V gene. Trimming cost V 4 bases and J 4 bases; bases outside gene matches: 7. CDR3 residues: CASSPGQGTFYGYTF. CDR3 DNA sequence: TGCGCCAGCAGCCCAGGACAGGGGACCTTCTATGGCTACACCTTC.

J is TRBJ2-1 and V is TRBV9; TRBD2 is a possible D gene (6 bases). Germline V gives CDR1 SGDLS, CDR2 YYNGEE. V lost 0 bases and J 4 bases, leaving 8 bases between the germline ends. The CDR3 has 14 amino acids. This CDR3 reads CASSVAGVYNEQFF. CDR3 DNA: TGTGCCAGCAGCGTAGCGGGGGTATACAATGAGCAGTTCTTC.

This clone was recorded a few times. The genes are TRBV11-2 and TRBJ1-2, with TRBD1 matching 7 bases. J lost 6 bases, V lost 6 bases, and 13 bases had no gene match. Germline V gene sequence: CDR1 SGHAT, CDR2 FQNNGV. There are 15 residues in the CDR3. The DNA of the CDR3 is TGTGCCAGCAGGCCGACCGGGACAGCATACCATGGCTACACCTTC. It codes for CASRPTGTAYHGYTF.